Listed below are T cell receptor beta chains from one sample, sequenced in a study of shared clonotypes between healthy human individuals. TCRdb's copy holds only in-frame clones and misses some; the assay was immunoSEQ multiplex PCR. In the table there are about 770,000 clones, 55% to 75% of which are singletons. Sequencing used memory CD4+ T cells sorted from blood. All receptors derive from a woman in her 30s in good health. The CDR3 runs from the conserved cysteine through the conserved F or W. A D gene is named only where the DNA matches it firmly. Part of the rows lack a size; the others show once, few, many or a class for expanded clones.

CDR3nt: TGTGCCAGCAGTGAATCTGGGACAGCCAGGACCTACGAGCAGTACTTC
CDR3aa: CASSESGTARTYEQYF
abundance: .
d_gene: TRBD1
v_gene: TRBV6-1
j_gene: TRBJ2-7

CDR3nt: TGCGCCAGCAGCCAATTGGGCCTTGACACTGAAGCTTTCTTT
CDR3aa: CASSQLGLDTEAFF
abundance: .
d_gene: .
v_gene: TRBV4-1
j_gene: TRBJ1-1

CDR3nt: TGCGCCAGCATGGGAGGAAACACCATATATTTT
CDR3aa: CASMGGNTIYF
abundance: .
d_gene: .
v_gene: TRBV10-2
j_gene: TRBJ1-3

CDR3nt: TGTGCCAGCAGATTTCAGGGAACCAACGAGCAGTACTTC
CDR3aa: CASRFQGTNEQYF
abundance: .
d_gene: .
v_gene: TRBV2
j_gene: TRBJ2-7

CDR3nt: TGTGCCAGCAGTTTATGGGGCTGGGGTGGCTACACCTTC
CDR3aa: CASSLWGWGGYTF
abundance: .
d_gene: .
v_gene: TRBV27
j_gene: TRBJ1-2

CDR3nt: TGCGCCAGCAGCCAAGATCTAACTTCGAGCTCCTACGAGCAGTACTTC
CDR3aa: CASSQDLTSSSYEQYF
abundance: .
d_gene: .
v_gene: TRBV4-1
j_gene: TRBJ2-7

CDR3nt: TGTGCCAGCAGCACACAGCCGAACACTGAAGCTTTCTTT
CDR3aa: CASSTQPNTEAFF
abundance: .
d_gene: .
v_gene: TRBV7-2
j_gene: TRBJ1-1

CDR3nt: TGTGCCAGCAGTTACAACTTTCTAGGAAAGGAGCTGTTTTTT
CDR3aa: CASSYNFLGKELFF
abundance: few
d_gene: .
v_gene: TRBV6-5
j_gene: TRBJ2-2

CDR3nt: TGTGCCAGCAGCTACTTAGGACTAGCGGGAGGACACGAGCAGTACTTC
CDR3aa: CASSYLGLAGGHEQYF
abundance: .
d_gene: TRBD2
v_gene: TRBV7-2
j_gene: TRBJ2-7

CDR3nt: TGTGCCAGCAGCTTAATCGGTGGGGGAGAGACCCAGTACTTC
CDR3aa: CASSLIGGGETQYF
abundance: .
d_gene: .
v_gene: TRBV7-9
j_gene: TRBJ2-5

CDR3nt: TGCAGCGTGCGACAGGGGGCGCGAGGCTACACCTTC
CDR3aa: CSVRQGARGYTF
abundance: few
d_gene: TRBD1
v_gene: TRBV29-1
j_gene: TRBJ1-2

CDR3nt: TGCGCCAGTTCACCGAACCGGGACAGTTACGAGCAGTACTTC
CDR3aa: CASSPNRDSYEQYF
abundance: .
d_gene: TRBD1
v_gene: TRBV10-1
j_gene: TRBJ2-7

CDR3nt: TGTGCCAGCAGAAGGGACGGGGCGAACACTGAAGCTTTCTTT
CDR3aa: CASRRDGANTEAFF
abundance: .
d_gene: .
v_gene: TRBV7-9
j_gene: TRBJ1-1

CDR3nt: TGTGCAGGGGGTAGGGAACCAGCGGCAGATACGCAGTATTTT
CDR3aa: CAGGREPAADTQYF
abundance: many
d_gene: .
v_gene: TRBV6-1
j_gene: TRBJ2-3

CDR3nt: TGTGCCAGCAGCTTCCTGGCGGGAGGAAGGCGCAATGAGCAGTTCTTC
CDR3aa: CASSFLAGGRRNEQFF
abundance: .
d_gene: TRBD2
v_gene: TRBV5-8
j_gene: TRBJ2-1

CDR3nt: TGCGCCAGCAGCTTGGCTAGTAAATTTGGATACGAGCAGTACTTC
CDR3aa: CASSLASKFGYEQYF
abundance: .
d_gene: .
v_gene: TRBV5-1
j_gene: TRBJ2-7

CDR3nt: TGTGCCAGCAGCTTCGGGTTCAGGACTCCGGAACAAGCTCCCTACGAGCAGTACTTC
CDR3aa: CASSFGFRTPEQAPYEQYF
abundance: .
d_gene: .
v_gene: TRBV7-9
j_gene: TRBJ2-7

CDR3nt: TGTGCCAGTAGTATTACTGGGACAGTAGTAGGGGACATTCAGTACTTC
CDR3aa: CASSITGTVVGDIQYF
abundance: .
d_gene: TRBD1
v_gene: TRBV19
j_gene: TRBJ2-4

CDR3nt: TGCGCCAGCAGTGACAGGCCCGCAGATACGCAGTATTTT
CDR3aa: CASSDRPADTQYF
abundance: .
d_gene: .
v_gene: TRBV10-1
j_gene: TRBJ2-3

CDR3nt: TGTGCCAGCAGTTTGTGGGCAGGCAACGGAGATCAGTATTTT
CDR3aa: CASSLWAGNGDQYF
abundance: .
d_gene: .
v_gene: TRBV28
j_gene: TRBJ2-3

CDR3nt: TGTGCCGTCACCCACGGGGACCTCGGGAACACCATATATTTT
CDR3aa: CAVTHGDLGNTIYF
abundance: once
d_gene: .
v_gene: TRBV7-6
j_gene: TRBJ1-3

CDR3nt: TGTGCCTGGAGGACAGGGAAGTCCTACGAGCAGTACTTC
CDR3aa: CAWRTGKSYEQYF
abundance: .
d_gene: TRBD1
v_gene: TRBV30
j_gene: TRBJ2-7

CDR3nt: TGTGCCAGCAGTGCGGGACAGGTTGGCAATGAGCAGTTCTTC
CDR3aa: CASSAGQVGNEQFF
abundance: .
d_gene: TRBD1
v_gene: TRBV6-4
j_gene: TRBJ2-1

CDR3nt: TGTGCCAGCAGCTTAGCTGGGGGCGCATATGGCTACACCTTC
CDR3aa: CASSLAGGAYGYTF
abundance: .
d_gene: .
v_gene: TRBV7-2
j_gene: TRBJ1-2

CDR3nt: TGTGCCAGCAGTTTATACAGCGGTGGGGGCGGGGAGCTGTTTTTT
CDR3aa: CASSLYSGGGGELFF
abundance: .
d_gene: .
v_gene: TRBV27
j_gene: TRBJ2-2

CDR3nt: TGTGCCAGCACCGGAGCGGTGGGGGTCAACTACGAGCAGTACTTC
CDR3aa: CASTGAVGVNYEQYF
abundance: few
d_gene: .
v_gene: TRBV6-1
j_gene: TRBJ2-7

CDR3nt: TGTGCCAGCAACTTAGAGACAGGGGGATCATACACCTTC
CDR3aa: CASNLETGGSYTF
abundance: .
d_gene: TRBD1
v_gene: TRBV7-2
j_gene: TRBJ1-2

CDR3nt: TGTGCCAGTACCTCAGGCCACCGTAACTATGGCTACACCTTC
CDR3aa: CASTSGHRNYGYTF
abundance: .
d_gene: .
v_gene: TRBV19
j_gene: TRBJ1-2

CDR3nt: TGTGCCAGCAGCTCTAACCTAGGGGCCACCTACAATGAGCAGTTCTTC
CDR3aa: CASSSNLGATYNEQFF
abundance: .
d_gene: .
v_gene: TRBV7-9
j_gene: TRBJ2-1

CDR3nt: TGTGCCAGCAGGAAAACTAGCGGAATAAGCACAGATACGCAGTATTTT
CDR3aa: CASRKTSGISTDTQYF
abundance: .
d_gene: TRBD2
v_gene: TRBV2
j_gene: TRBJ2-3

CDR3nt: TGTGCCAGCAGCTTCGCATCCACGGTCAATCAGCCCCAGCATTTT
CDR3aa: CASSFASTVNQPQHF
abundance: .
d_gene: .
v_gene: TRBV5-4
j_gene: TRBJ1-5

CDR3nt: TGTGCCAGCAGCGTCGGACTAGTATCTAATGAGCAGTTCTTC
CDR3aa: CASSVGLVSNEQFF
abundance: .
d_gene: TRBD2
v_gene: TRBV7-2
j_gene: TRBJ2-1

CDR3nt: TGTGCCAGTAGTATGGGGGGGGTGATTTCCTACAATGAGCAGTTCTTC
CDR3aa: CASSMGGVISYNEQFF
abundance: .
d_gene: TRBD2
v_gene: TRBV19
j_gene: TRBJ2-1

CDR3nt: TGTGCCAGCAGCCCTCCAGCGGGTGCGTTGCATGAGCAGTTCTTC
CDR3aa: CASSPPAGALHEQFF
abundance: once
d_gene: .
v_gene: TRBV28
j_gene: TRBJ2-1

CDR3nt: TGTGCCAGTAGTATCCAGGGCGGCGTCGGCTATGGCTACACCTTC
CDR3aa: CASSIQGGVGYGYTF
abundance: .
d_gene: .
v_gene: TRBV19
j_gene: TRBJ1-2

CDR3nt: TGCGCCAGCAGCCCCGGGCTAGCGGGAGTGGAGACCCAGTACTTC
CDR3aa: CASSPGLAGVETQYF
abundance: .
d_gene: TRBD2
v_gene: TRBV10-1
j_gene: TRBJ2-5

CDR3nt: TGTGCCAGCAGTGATCTGGACAGTCCTGGAAACACCATATATTTT
CDR3aa: CASSDLDSPGNTIYF
abundance: few
d_gene: .
v_gene: TRBV6-1
j_gene: TRBJ1-3

CDR3nt: TGCGCCAGCAGCTCACAGGCTACAGGGGGCTACACCTTC
CDR3aa: CASSSQATGGYTF
abundance: .
d_gene: .
v_gene: TRBV5-1
j_gene: TRBJ1-2

CDR3nt: TGTGCCAGCTCACCGCCGGGACTAGCGGGGACCCAAGAGACCCAGTACTTC
CDR3aa: CASSPPGLAGTQETQYF
abundance: few
d_gene: TRBD2
v_gene: TRBV18
j_gene: TRBJ2-5

CDR3nt: TGTGCCAGCAGTTACTCATTCCGGGGGGAGCTGTTTTTT
CDR3aa: CASSYSFRGELFF
abundance: .
d_gene: .
v_gene: TRBV6-6
j_gene: TRBJ2-2

CDR3nt: TGTGCCAGCAGCTTTCTTAGCGGGAGGGCCGAGGATGAGCAGTTCTTC
CDR3aa: CASSFLSGRAEDEQFF
abundance: .
d_gene: TRBD2
v_gene: TRBV13
j_gene: TRBJ2-1

CDR3nt: TGTGCCAGCAAAGAGACCGAGAACACTGAAGCTTTCTTT
CDR3aa: CASKETENTEAFF
abundance: few
d_gene: .
v_gene: TRBV2
j_gene: TRBJ1-1

CDR3nt: TGTGCCAGTAGCCCCCTCGGACAGCTCATGAACACTGAAGCTTTCTTT
CDR3aa: CASSPLGQLMNTEAFF
abundance: .
d_gene: .
v_gene: TRBV19
j_gene: TRBJ1-1

CDR3nt: TGTGCCAGCAGTTCCCGACAGTTAGCTAACTATGGCTACACCTTC
CDR3aa: CASSSRQLANYGYTF
abundance: .
d_gene: .
v_gene: TRBV27
j_gene: TRBJ1-2

CDR3nt: TGTGCCAGCAGCTTAGTTTCGTTGGTGTCCCACGAGCAGTACTTC
CDR3aa: CASSLVSLVSHEQYF
abundance: .
d_gene: .
v_gene: TRBV7-2
j_gene: TRBJ2-7